This T cell receptor beta chain was retrieved from a study of blood T cell repertoires in COVID-19. Under the authors' procedure: Nucleated cell counts were estimated from reference gene primer amplification. TCRdb's copy holds only in-frame clones and misses some; the assay was immunoSEQ multiplex PCR. The V and J calls and clone size come from that table; D and trimming were worked out from the DNA. This sample has about 240,000 clones; around 88% occur once, and the top ten carry more than 9%. CDR1 is SGHTA, CDR2 FQGNSA, per germline. The ends were cut back, 2 bases at V and 4 bases at J, with 14 bases in the middle. The CDR3 covers 15 residues.

J is TRBJ1-2 and V is TRBV7-2; no firm D call. The TCR was taken from a man older than 75 with acute or convalescent COVID-19. The specimen sequenced was peripheral blood. CDR3 DNA: TGTGCCAGCAGCTTATTCCAGGAAGTCGGCTATGGCTACACCTTC. Protein: CASSLFQEVGYGYTF.